The subject of this entry is one T cell receptor (beta chain). Its matching antigen is unknown. Profiling relied on immunoSEQ multiplex PCR, and the TCRdb table lists in-frame clones only, not all of them. The sample includes about 130,000 clones, around nine tenths of them seen just once. Germline V gene data show CDR1 as SGHTA and CDR2 as FQGNSA. Trimming stripped 5 bases from V and 6 bases from J, with 14 bases between. The CDR3 is 13 amino acids. The data derive from a study of T cell responses to AZD1222 COVID-19 vaccine. The wider study: Recipients boosted at about 4 weeks or about 12 weeks are pooled.

Overall study results and limits: Seropositivity was recorded at baseline in only a handful of AZD1222 recipients. Sampling that yielded the repertoires occurred only after the peak T cell response.

The source is an adult in good health. The chain joins TRBV7-2 to TRBJ2-7; a possible D gene is TRBD2 (6 bases). The source was peripheral blood, collected on day 0 of AZD1222 vaccination. This CDR3 is CASSPEEGLEQYF. In nucleotides, the CDR3 is TGTGCCAGCAGCCCGGAGGAGGGGCTCGAGCAGTACTTC.